The T cell receptor beta chain under discussion was sequenced for a study of T cells in Graves' hyperthyroidism and ophthalmopathy. Amplified TCR beta CDR3 regions came from RNA transcripts. A set of HTBI primers served as the primers for a first-round RT-PCR of the TCR CDR3. TCRdb fed the multiplex PCR reads into MiXCR, producing one record per CDR3 protein. Of over 400,000 distinct CDR3 sequences listed, roughly 23% are singletons. Many counts were recorded for this clonotype. The clonotype originates from a woman aged 70-85 years with Graves' ophthalmopathy. Sequencing used blood.

The CDR3 coding sequence is TGCGCCAGCAGCCCCCAGGGGGCAAGTGGGACTGAAGCTTTCTTT. The encoded protein is CASSPQGASGTEAFF. The V and J genes are TRBV5-1 and TRBJ1-1, with 8 nucleotides matching TRBD1. The ends lost 4 bases at V and 5 bases at J; junction bases unmatched: 10. CDR1 and CDR2 from the germline V gene are SGHRS and YFSETQ. There are 15 residues in the CDR3.